These 13 T cell receptor beta chains were sequenced from one sample in a study of blood T cell repertoires in COVID-19. Measured with immunoSEQ multiplex PCR; TCRdb has only the in-frame clones, and not every one. The sample includes tens of thousands of clones, around nine tenths of them seen just once. Sequencing input: peripheral blood. The receptors were sampled from a man aged 55-75 years with acute or convalescent COVID-19.

V is TRBV10-3 and J is TRBJ2-7; TRBD1 agrees at 11 bases. The length of the CDR3 is 15 residues. Per germline, CDR1 ENHRY and CDR2 SYGVKD. J lost 2 bases, V lost 6 bases, and 6 bases had no gene match. Here the CDR3 DNA reads TGTGCCATCAGCCCCGGGACAGGGGGTGCCTACGAGCAGTACTTC. This codes for CAISPGTGGAYEQYF.

This clone occurred once. V and J are TRBV3-1 (or the pseudogene TRBV3-2) and TRBJ2-4; tentative D call: TRBD1 (6 bases). This CDR3 is 14 amino acids long. The germline V and J ends were trimmed by 0 bases and 9 bases, with 12 bases remaining between them. CDR1 is LGHDT and CDR2 is YNNKEL in the germline V gene (reference sequence). The CDR3 nucleotides read TGTGCCAGCAGCCAAGAGGTGGGGGCCGCCATTCAGTACTTC. It encodes CASSQEVGAAIQYF.

This chain connects TRBV4-3 to TRBJ1-2; D is unclear. The CDR3 consists of 12 residues. Deletions cut 1 base from V and 6 bases from J, with 6 bases between. Germline lookup yields CDR1 LGHNA and CDR2 YSLEER. CDR3 coding DNA: TGCGCCAGCAGCCAAGGAGGAGATGGCTACACCTTC. Protein: CASSQGGDGYTF.

This chain uses TRBV3-1 (or the pseudogene TRBV3-2) with TRBJ2-7; no firm D call. Germline V gene sequence: CDR1 LGHDT, CDR2 YNNKEL (reference sequence). V was clipped by 1 base and J by 4 bases, with 8 bases between them. The CDR3 covers 13 residues. In nucleotides, the CDR3 is TGTGCCAGCAGCCAAGTCGGCGGTTACGAGCAGTACTTC. It encodes CASSQVGGYEQYF.

The V gene is TRBV4-3, the J gene TRBJ2-5; TRBD2 aligns across 9 bases. Germline V gene sequence: CDR1 LGHNA, CDR2 YSLEER. The junction had 7 bases not matched to a gene; V was cut back by 1 base and J by 4 bases. The length of the CDR3 is 16 residues. The CDR3 nucleotides are TGCGCCAGCAGCCAAGGCTTTGCGGGGGGGCGAGAGACCCAGTACTTC. It yields the protein CASSQGFAGGRETQYF.

Only a few counts were recorded for this clone. The chain is built from TRBV18 and TRBJ2-2; 7 bases map to TRBD2. The length of the CDR3 is 15 residues. The V gene end was trimmed by 4 bases and the J gene end by 0 bases; junction bases not matched to a gene: 2. Germline V CDR1 and CDR2: KGHSH, LQKENI. Written as DNA, the CDR3 is TGTGCCAGCTCACAGCGGGGCGCGAACACCGGGGAGCTGTTTTTT. This gives the protein CASSQRGANTGELFF. The entire variable domain, with the rest obtained from reference TRBV18 and TRBJ2-2, is as follows: NAGVMQNPRHLVRRRGQEARLRCSPMKGHSHVYWYRQLPEEGLKFMVYLQKENIIDESGMPKERFSAEFPKEGPSILRIQQVVRGDSAAYFCASSQRGANTGELFFGEGSRLTVL.

The rearrangement links TRBV10-1 to TRBJ1-5, with D unclear. The CDR3 runs 13 residues. Deletions cut 8 bases from V and 4 bases from J, with 12 bases between. The germline gives CDR1 WNHNN, CDR2 SYGVQD (reference sequence). This chain's CDR3 is CASSPGWNQPQHF. For the CDR3, the DNA is TGCGCCAGCTCACCGGGATGGAATCAGCCCCAGCATTTT.

The chain links TRBV7-2 to TRBJ1-3, with 7 bases lining up with TRBD1. CDR1 SGHTA and CDR2 FQGNSA come from the germline V gene. CDR3 length equals 16 residues. V gave up 5 bases and J gave up 0 bases; unmatched junction bases: 7. This chain's CDR3 is CASSITTGNSGNTIYF. CDR3 coding DNA: TGTGCCAGCAGCATAACGACAGGGAACTCTGGAAACACCATATATTTT.

J is TRBJ2-4 and V is TRBV6-4; D gene ambiguous. The CDR3 is made up of 16 amino acids. The V end lost 8 bases, the J end lost 0 bases, and 17 bases lay between the germline ends. Per the germline V gene, CDR1 is MRHNA and CDR2 is SNTAGT. The CDR3 bases are TGTGCCAGCTTTCGGTGTACCAACCTAGCCAAAAACATTCAGTACTTC. Translation: CASFRCTNLAKNIQYF.

The rearrangement links TRBV19 to TRBJ1-1; D call uncertain. This CDR3 contains 13 residues. The V and J ends lost 6 bases and 1 base respectively, with 9 bases between them. Germline CDR1 is LNHDA and CDR2 is SQIVND (reference sequence). DNA for the CDR3: TGTGCCAGTAGCAACTATGGGAACACTGAAGCTTTCTTT. Translation: CASSNYGNTEAFF.

This chain links TRBV6-5 with TRBJ1-2; 8 bases map to TRBD1. Germline V gives CDR1 MNHEY, CDR2 SVGAGI. V lost 7 bases, J lost 8 bases, and 9 bases stayed unmatched. This CDR3 contains 13 residues. The CDR3 spells CASKARQGAGYTF. Written as DNA, the CDR3 is TGTGCCAGCAAAGCGCGCCAGGGGGCCGGCTACACCTTC.

The CDR3 sequence is CASSWMGGGQRSGNTIYF. In nucleotides, the CDR3 is TGTGCCAGCAGCTGGATGGGAGGCGGACAACGATCTGGAAACACCATATATTTT. The V gene is TRBV5-5, the J gene TRBJ1-3; D possibly corresponds to TRBD1 (5 bases). V lost 3 bases and J 1 base, leaving 20 bases between the germline ends. This CDR3 has 18 amino acids. CDR1 SGHKS and CDR2 YYEKEE come from the germline V gene (reference sequence).

DNA of the CDR3: TGTGCCAGTAGTATTACGGGACTGCTAAATTCACCCCTCCACTTT. The encoded protein is CASSITGLLNSPLHF. The genes are TRBV19 and TRBJ1-6, with D tentatively TRBD1 (5 bases). The CDR3 has 15 amino acids. CDR1 and CDR2 from the germline V gene are LNHDA and SQIVND (reference sequence). With 3 bases removed from V and 7 bases from J, the gap between germline ends came to 13 bases.